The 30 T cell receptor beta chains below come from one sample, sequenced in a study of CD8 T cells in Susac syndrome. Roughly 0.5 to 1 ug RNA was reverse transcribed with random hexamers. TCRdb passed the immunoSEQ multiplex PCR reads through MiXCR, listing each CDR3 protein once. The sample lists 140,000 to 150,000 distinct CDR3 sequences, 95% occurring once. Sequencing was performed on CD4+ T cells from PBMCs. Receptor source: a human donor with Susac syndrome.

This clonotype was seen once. The CDR3 loop is CASSPRTGGPYGYTF. CDR3 in DNA: TGTGCCAGCAGCCCGAGGACAGGGGGTCCCTATGGCTACACCTTC. The rearrangement uses TRBV3-1 and TRBJ1-2, with TRBD1 identical over 10 bases. The trim removed 4 bases at V and 4 bases at J, leaving 6 bases unmatched. The germline gives CDR1 LGHDT, CDR2 YNNKEL (reference sequence). The CDR3 is 15 residues long.

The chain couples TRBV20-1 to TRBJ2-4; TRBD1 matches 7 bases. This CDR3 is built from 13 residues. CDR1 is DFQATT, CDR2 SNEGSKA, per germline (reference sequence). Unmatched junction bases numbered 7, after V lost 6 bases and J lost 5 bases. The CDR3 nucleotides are TGCAGTGCCAGGGGGTTGTCCCAAAACATTCAGTACTTC. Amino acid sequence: CSARGLSQNIQYF.

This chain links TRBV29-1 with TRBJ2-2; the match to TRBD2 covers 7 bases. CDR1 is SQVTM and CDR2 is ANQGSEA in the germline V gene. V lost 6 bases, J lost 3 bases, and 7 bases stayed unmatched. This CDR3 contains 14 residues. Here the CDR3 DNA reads TGCAGCGTAACTGGACTAGTTGACACCGGGGAGCTGTTTTTT. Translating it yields CSVTGLVDTGELFF.

The CDR3 sequence: CASSQVRGQGAGANVLTF. The CDR3 DNA is TGTGCCAGCAGCCAAGTTCGAGGACAGGGGGCCGGGGCCAACGTCCTGACTTTC. This chain joins TRBV14 and TRBJ2-6, with TRBD1 identical over 11 bases. V shed 1 base, J shed 4 bases, and the junction held 6 bases outside the gene matches. The CDR3 sequence is 18 residues long. CDR1 and CDR2 from the germline V gene are SGHDN and FVKESK.

CDR3 loop: CASSFISGANVLTF. Written as DNA, the CDR3 is TGTGCCAGCAGTTTCATCTCTGGGGCCAACGTCCTGACTTTC. The genes are TRBV12-3 or TRBV12-4 and TRBJ2-6; D is unclear. This CDR3 spans 14 amino acids. Trimming cost V 3 bases and J 0 bases, with 3 bases left between them.

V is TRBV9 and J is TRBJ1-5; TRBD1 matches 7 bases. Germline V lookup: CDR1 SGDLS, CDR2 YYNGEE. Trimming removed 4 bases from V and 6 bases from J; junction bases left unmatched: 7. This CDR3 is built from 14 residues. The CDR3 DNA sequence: TGTGCCAGCAGCCCCGGGACAGTCCCTCAGCCCCAGCATTTT. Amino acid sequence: CASSPGTVPQPQHF. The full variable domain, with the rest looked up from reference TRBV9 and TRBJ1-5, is DSGVTQTPKHLITATGQRVTLRCSPRSGDLSVYWYQQSLDQGLQFLIQYYNGEERAKGNILERFSAQQFPDLHSELNLSSLELGDSALYFCASSPGTVPQPQHFGDGTRLSIL.

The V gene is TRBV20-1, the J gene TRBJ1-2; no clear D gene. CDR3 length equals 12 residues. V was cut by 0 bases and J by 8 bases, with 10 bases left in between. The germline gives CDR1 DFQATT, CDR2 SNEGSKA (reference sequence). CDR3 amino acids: CSARDGPTGYTF. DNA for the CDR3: TGCAGTGCTAGAGACGGCCCGACGGGCTACACCTTC.

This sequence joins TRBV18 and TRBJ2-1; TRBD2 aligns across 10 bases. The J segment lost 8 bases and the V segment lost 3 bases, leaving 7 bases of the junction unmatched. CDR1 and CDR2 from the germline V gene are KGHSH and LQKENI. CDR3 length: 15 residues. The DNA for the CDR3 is TGTGCCAGCTCACCGGCTAGCGGGAGTAGGGATGAGCAGTTCTTC. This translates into CASSPASGSRDEQFF.

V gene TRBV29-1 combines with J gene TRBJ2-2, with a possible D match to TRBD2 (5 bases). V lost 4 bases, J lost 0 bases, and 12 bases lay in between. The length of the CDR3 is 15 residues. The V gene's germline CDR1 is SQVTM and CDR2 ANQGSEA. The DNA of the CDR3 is TGCAGCGTTGCGGACTTACGCGCGAACACCGGGGAGCTGTTTTTT. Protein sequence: CSVADLRANTGELFF.

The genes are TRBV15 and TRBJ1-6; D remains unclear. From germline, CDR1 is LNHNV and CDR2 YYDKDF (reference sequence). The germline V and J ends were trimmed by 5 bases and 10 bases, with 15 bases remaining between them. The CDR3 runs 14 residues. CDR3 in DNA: TGTGCCACCAGCCTCCCCAGTCTCGAGTCACCCCTCCACTTT. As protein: CATSLPSLESPLHF.

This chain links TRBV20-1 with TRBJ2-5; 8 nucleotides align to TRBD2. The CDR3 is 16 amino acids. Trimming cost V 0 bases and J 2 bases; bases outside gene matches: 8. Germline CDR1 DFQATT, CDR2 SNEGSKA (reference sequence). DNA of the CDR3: TGCAGTGCTAGAGATCTGGGACTAGTGAGACAAGAGACCCAGTACTTC. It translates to CSARDLGLVRQETQYF.

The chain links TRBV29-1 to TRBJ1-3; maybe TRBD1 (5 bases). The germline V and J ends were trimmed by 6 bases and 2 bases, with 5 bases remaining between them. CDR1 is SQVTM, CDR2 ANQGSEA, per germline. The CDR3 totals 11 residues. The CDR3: CSVGAGNTIYF. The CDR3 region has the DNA TGCAGCGTGGGGGCTGGAAACACCATATATTTT.

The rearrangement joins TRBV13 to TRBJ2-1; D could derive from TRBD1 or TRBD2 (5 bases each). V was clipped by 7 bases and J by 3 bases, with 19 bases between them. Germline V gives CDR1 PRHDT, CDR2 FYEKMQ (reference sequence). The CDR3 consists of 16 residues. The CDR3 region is CASTIGAKTNYNEQFF. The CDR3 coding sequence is TGTGCCAGCACCATCGGGGCAAAAACTAACTACAATGAGCAGTTCTTC.

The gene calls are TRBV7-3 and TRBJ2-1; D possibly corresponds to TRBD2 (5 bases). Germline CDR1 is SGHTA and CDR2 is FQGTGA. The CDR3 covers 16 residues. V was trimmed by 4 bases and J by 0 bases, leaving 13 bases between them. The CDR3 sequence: CASSSGLANSYNEQFF. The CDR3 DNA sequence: TGTGCCAGCAGCTCAGGACTTGCCAACTCCTACAATGAGCAGTTCTTC.

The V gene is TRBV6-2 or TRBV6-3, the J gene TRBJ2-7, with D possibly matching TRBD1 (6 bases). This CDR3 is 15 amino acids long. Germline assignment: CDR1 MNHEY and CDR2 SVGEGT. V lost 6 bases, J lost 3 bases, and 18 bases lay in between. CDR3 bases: TGTGCCAGCAGCCGACCGGGACACGGAATCTACGAGCAGTACTTC. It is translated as CASSRPGHGIYEQYF.

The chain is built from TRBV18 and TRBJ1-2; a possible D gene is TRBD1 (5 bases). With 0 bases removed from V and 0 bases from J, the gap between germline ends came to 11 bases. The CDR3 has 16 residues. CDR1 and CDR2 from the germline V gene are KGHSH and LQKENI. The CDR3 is CASSPPSLGANYGYTF. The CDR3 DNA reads TGTGCCAGCTCACCACCTTCTCTGGGGGCTAACTATGGCTACACCTTC.

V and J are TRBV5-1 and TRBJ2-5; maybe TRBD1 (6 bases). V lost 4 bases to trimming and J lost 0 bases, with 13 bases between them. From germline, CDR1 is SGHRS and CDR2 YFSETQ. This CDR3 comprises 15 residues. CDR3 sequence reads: CASSTGTSYQETQYF. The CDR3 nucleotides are TGCGCCAGCAGCACCGGGACATCGTACCAAGAGACCCAGTACTTC. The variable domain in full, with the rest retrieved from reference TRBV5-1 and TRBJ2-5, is KAGVTQTPRYLIKTRGQQVTLSCSPISGHRSVSWYQQTPGQGLQFLFEYFSETQRNKGNFPGRFSGRQFSNSRSEMNVSTLELGDSALYLCASSTGTSYQETQYFGPGTRLLVL.

The CDR3 coding sequence is TGTGCCACCAGTGATCCCCGGCAGGGTAGAAATGAGCAGTTCTTC. Amino acid sequence: CATSDPRQGRNEQFF. The chain recombines TRBV24-1 with TRBJ2-1; a possible D gene is TRBD1 (5 bases). This CDR3 comprises 15 residues. V was clipped by 3 bases and J by 7 bases, with 15 bases between them. The germline V gene has CDR1 KGHDR and CDR2 SFDVKD.

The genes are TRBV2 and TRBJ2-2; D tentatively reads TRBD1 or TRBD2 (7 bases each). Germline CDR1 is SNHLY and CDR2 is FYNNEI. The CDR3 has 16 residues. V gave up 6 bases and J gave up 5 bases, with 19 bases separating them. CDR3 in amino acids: CASSHQGGARTGELFF. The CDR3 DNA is TGTGCCAGCAGCCACCAGGGGGGGGCGCGTACCGGGGAGCTGTTTTTT.

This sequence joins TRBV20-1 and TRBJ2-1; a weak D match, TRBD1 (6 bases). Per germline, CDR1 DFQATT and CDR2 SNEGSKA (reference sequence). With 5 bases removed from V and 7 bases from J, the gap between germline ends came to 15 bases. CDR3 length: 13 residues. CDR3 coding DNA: TGCAGTGCTCCCGCCTTGGGGGCTAATGAGCAGTTCTTC. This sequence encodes CSAPALGANEQFF.

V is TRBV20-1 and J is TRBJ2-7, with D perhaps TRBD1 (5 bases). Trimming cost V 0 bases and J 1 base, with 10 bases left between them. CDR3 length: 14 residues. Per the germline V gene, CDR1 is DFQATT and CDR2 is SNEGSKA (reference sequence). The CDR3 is CSARDVRDSYEQYF. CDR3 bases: TGCAGTGCTAGAGATGTCAGGGATTCCTACGAGCAGTACTTC.

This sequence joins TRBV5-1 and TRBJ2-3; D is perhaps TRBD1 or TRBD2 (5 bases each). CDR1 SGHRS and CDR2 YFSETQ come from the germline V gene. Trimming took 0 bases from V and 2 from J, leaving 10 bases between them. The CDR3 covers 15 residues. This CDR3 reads CASSLAQGATDTQYF. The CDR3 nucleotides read TGCGCCAGCAGCTTGGCTCAGGGAGCCACAGATACGCAGTATTTT. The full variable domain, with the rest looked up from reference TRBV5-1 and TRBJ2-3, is KAGVTQTPRYLIKTRGQQVTLSCSPISGHRSVSWYQQTPGQGLQFLFEYFSETQRNKGNFPGRFSGRQFSNSRSEMNVSTLELGDSALYLCASSLAQGATDTQYFGPGTRLTVL.

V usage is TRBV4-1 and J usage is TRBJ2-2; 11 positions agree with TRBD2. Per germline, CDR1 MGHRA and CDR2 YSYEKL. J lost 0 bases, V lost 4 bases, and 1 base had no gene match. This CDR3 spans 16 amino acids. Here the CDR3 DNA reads TGCGCCAGCAGCCCGGGACTAGCGGCGAACACCGGGGAGCTGTTTTTT. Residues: CASSPGLAANTGELFF.

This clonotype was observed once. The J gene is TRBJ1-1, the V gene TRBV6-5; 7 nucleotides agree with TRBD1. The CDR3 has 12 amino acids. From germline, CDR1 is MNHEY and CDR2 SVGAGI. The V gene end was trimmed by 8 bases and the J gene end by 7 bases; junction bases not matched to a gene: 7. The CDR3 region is CASFGQEIEAFF. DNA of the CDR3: TGTGCCAGCTTCGGACAGGAAATTGAAGCTTTCTTT.

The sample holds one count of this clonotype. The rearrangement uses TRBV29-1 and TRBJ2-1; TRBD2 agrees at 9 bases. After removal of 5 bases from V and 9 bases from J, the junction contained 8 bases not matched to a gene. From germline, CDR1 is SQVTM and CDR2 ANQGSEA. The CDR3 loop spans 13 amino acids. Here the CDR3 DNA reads TGCAGCGTTCCCAAGCGGGGGGTGCGTGAGCAGTTCTTC. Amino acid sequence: CSVPKRGVREQFF.

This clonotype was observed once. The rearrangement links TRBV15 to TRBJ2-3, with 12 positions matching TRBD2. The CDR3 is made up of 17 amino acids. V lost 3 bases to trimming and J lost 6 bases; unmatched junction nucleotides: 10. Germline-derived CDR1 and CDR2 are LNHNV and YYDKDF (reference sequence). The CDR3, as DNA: TGTGCCACCAGCAGGGGGGTCCTAGCGGGAGGGCTCGATACGCAGTATTTT. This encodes CATSRGVLAGGLDTQYF.

This CDR3 reads CASSLVKAGPNEQFF. CDR3 sequence (DNA): TGTGCCAGCAGCTTGGTGAAAGCGGGCCCCAATGAGCAGTTCTTC. The chain couples TRBV7-2 to TRBJ2-1, with D maybe TRBD2 (6 bases). V was clipped by 3 bases and J by 6 bases, with 15 bases between them. The CDR3 has 15 residues. CDR1 is SGHTA and CDR2 is FQGNSA in the germline V gene.

CDR3 residues: CASSPQDRAEAFF. CDR3 coding DNA: TGTGCCAGCTCACCCCAGGACAGAGCTGAAGCTTTCTTT. The chain links TRBV18 to TRBJ1-1; D may be TRBD1 (6 bases). V was trimmed by 3 bases and J by 6 bases, leaving 11 bases between them. Germline CDR1 is KGHSH and CDR2 is LQKENI. The CDR3 has 13 amino acids.

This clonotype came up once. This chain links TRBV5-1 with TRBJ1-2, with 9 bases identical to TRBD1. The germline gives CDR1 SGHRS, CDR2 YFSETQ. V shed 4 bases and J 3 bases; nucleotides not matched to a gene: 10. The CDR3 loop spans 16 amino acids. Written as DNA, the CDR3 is TGCGCCAGCAGCCAGGATACAGGGGGCGCCGACTATGGCTACACCTTC. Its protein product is CASSQDTGGADYGYTF.

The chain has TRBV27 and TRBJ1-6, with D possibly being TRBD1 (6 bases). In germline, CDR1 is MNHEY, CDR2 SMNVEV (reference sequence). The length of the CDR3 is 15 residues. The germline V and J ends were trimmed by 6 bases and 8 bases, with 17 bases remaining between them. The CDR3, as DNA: TGTGCCAGCAGCGCCACTACAGGGAGTTATTCACCCCTCCACTTT. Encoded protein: CASSATTGSYSPLHF.